Following are 30 T cell receptor beta chains from one sample sequenced in a study of technical replicates of blood from a few donors. Repertoires were generated with immunoSEQ multiplex PCR, while TCRdb's copy carries only in-frame clones and drops some. The data show approximately 97,000 clones, 85% to 95% seen once. The specimen sequenced was T cells isolated from PBMCs. These receptors all stem from a human donor in good health.

This chain joins TRBV21-1 and TRBJ1-5; TRBD1 is the table's D call and was not checked against the DNA. TRBV21-1 is a listed pseudogene. CDR3 size: 15 residues. This chain's CDR3 is CASSRDSPLNGPQHF. The DNA of the CDR3 is TGTGCCAGCAGCAGGGACAGTCCCCTCAATGGGCCCCAGCATTTT.

The rearrangement uses TRBV2 and TRBJ2-2; 7 bases are a match to TRBD1. V gave up 3 bases and J gave up 0 bases; unmatched junction bases: 1. The CDR3 has 15 residues. Germline CDR1 and CDR2: SNHLY and FYNNEI. The CDR3 loop is CASSDGTANTGELFF. CDR3 sequence (DNA): TGTGCCAGCAGTGATGGGACAGCGAACACCGGGGAGCTGTTTTTT.

This chain links TRBV29-1 with TRBJ2-5, with 7 bases lining up with TRBD2. The CDR3 has 15 residues. J was trimmed by 5 bases and V by 2 bases; bases with no gene match: 11. Per the germline V gene, CDR1 is SQVTM and CDR2 is ANQGSEA. CDR3 DNA: TGCAGCGTTGAACCAGCGGGACCGTTGGGGGAGACCCAGTACTTC. This sequence encodes CSVEPAGPLGETQYF. The full variable domain, its missing parts supplied by reference TRBV29-1 and TRBJ2-5, is SAVISQKPSRDICQRGTSLTIQCQVDSQVTMMFWYRQQPGQSLTLIATANQGSEATYESGFVIDKFPISRPNLTFSTLTVSNMSPEDSSIYLCSVEPAGPLGETQYFGPGTRLLVL.

The chain has TRBV7-8 and TRBJ1-4; the match to TRBD1 covers 7 bases. Germline loops: CDR1 SGHVS, CDR2 FQNEAQ. Losses at the gene ends were 5 bases for V and 8 bases for J; bases not matched to a gene: 23. This CDR3 region has 19 residues. The CDR3 coding sequence is TGTGCCAGCAGCCGTACCCCGGACAGGTATGCGGACGACTCCGAAAAACTGTTTTTT. Translating gives CASSRTPDRYADDSEKLFF. The full variable domain, in which reference TRBV7-8 and TRBJ1-4 provide the parts outside the CDR3, is GAGVSQSPRYKVAKRGQDVALRCDPISGHVSLFWYQQALGQGPEFLTYFQNEAQLDKSGLPSDRFFAERPEGSVSTLKIQRTQQEDSAVYLCASSRTPDRYADDSEKLFFGSGTQLSVL.

V gene TRBV6-6 combines with J gene TRBJ2-2, with 8 positions matching TRBD1. Germline-derived CDR1 and CDR2 are MNHNY and SVGAGI (reference sequence). This CDR3 comprises 16 residues. With V trimmed by 3 bases and J by 7 bases, 10 bases remained unmatched. In nucleotides, the CDR3 is TGTGCCAGCAGTTATACGGCAGGGGGCGCAGGCGGGGAGCTGTTTTTT. Amino acid sequence: CASSYTAGGAGGELFF.

The CDR3 nucleotides are TGTGCCAGCAGCACCCGGGACAGGTTAAGCACAGATACGCAGTATTTT. It is translated as CASSTRDRLSTDTQYF. V gene TRBV7-9 combines with J gene TRBJ2-3, with 8 bases lining up with TRBD1. Germline V gene data show CDR1 as SEHNR and CDR2 as FQNEAQ (reference sequence). V shed 5 bases, J shed 0 bases, and the junction held 7 bases outside the gene matches. There are 16 residues in the CDR3. Using reference TRBV7-9 and TRBJ2-3 for the parts outside the CDR3, the full variable domain is DTGVSQNPRHKITKRGQNVTFRCDPISEHNRLYWYRQTLGQGPEFLTYFQNEAQLEKSRLLSDRFSAERPKGSFSTLEIQRTEQGDSAMYLCASSTRDRLSTDTQYFGPGTRLTVL.

This clone was seen more than once but under ten times. The chain couples TRBV7-3 to TRBJ1-1; no definite D call. CDR3 length: 13 amino acids. Germline assignment: CDR1 SGHTA and CDR2 FQGTGA. V lost 4 bases and J 0 bases, leaving 6 bases between the germline ends. CDR3 DNA sequence: TGTGCCAGCAGCTCGGGTATGAACACTGAAGCTTTCTTT. This translates into CASSSGMNTEAFF.

The CDR3 DNA reads as TGTGCCACCAGCAGAGATCCGACCGGGGGTGGAAACACCATATATTTT. It yields the protein CATSRDPTGGGNTIYF. The chain carries TRBV15 and TRBJ1-3; D possibly corresponds to TRBD1 (5 bases). CDR1 and CDR2 from the germline V gene are LNHNV and YYDKDF (reference sequence). The CDR3 has 16 residues. Between the trimmed V and J ends, which lost 0 bases and 3 bases, there was a span of 12 bases.

The chain combines TRBV7-9 with TRBJ2-1, with no clear D. The V gene lost 3 bases and the J gene lost 0 bases, with 15 bases spanning the gap. The CDR3 extends over 17 amino acids. CDR1 and CDR2 (germline): SEHNR, FQNEAQ (reference sequence). The CDR3 protein is CASSFQWRKSSYNEQFF. The CDR3 DNA sequence: TGTGCCAGCAGCTTCCAATGGCGGAAGAGCTCCTACAATGAGCAGTTCTTC. Filled out from reference TRBV7-9 and TRBJ2-1, the complete variable domain reads DTGVSQNPRHKITKRGQNVTFRCDPISEHNRLYWYRQTLGQGPEFLTYFQNEAQLEKSRLLSDRFSAERPKGSFSTLEIQRTEQGDSAMYLCASSFQWRKSSYNEQFFGPGTRLTVL.

This chain links TRBV28 with TRBJ2-7, with 10 positions matching TRBD1. The length of the CDR3 is 17 residues. Trimming at V came to 4 bases and at J to 1 base, leaving 10 bases not matched to a gene. In germline, CDR1 is MDHEN, CDR2 SYDVKM. In nucleotides, the CDR3 is TGTGCCAGCAGTTCGGACAGGGGGAACAGATCATCCTACGAGCAGTACTTC. Protein sequence: CASSSDRGNRSSYEQYF.

The rearrangement uses TRBV5-4 and TRBJ2-5, with D possibly matching TRBD2 (5 bases). This CDR3 spans 15 amino acids. V lost 4 bases and J 5 bases, leaving 18 bases between the germline ends. The germline V gene encodes CDR1 SGHNT and CDR2 YYREEE (reference sequence). CDR3 in DNA: TGTGCCAGCAGCGCGGGTCATTTAAATGTGGAGACCCAGTACTTC. Translated: CASSAGHLNVETQYF. The full variable domain, rest sourced from reference TRBV5-4 and TRBJ2-5, is ETGVTQSPTHLIKTRGQQVTLRCSSQSGHNTVSWYQQALGQGPQFIFQYYREEENGRGNFPPRFSGLQFPNYSSELNVNALELDDSALYLCASSAGHLNVETQYFGPGTRLLVL.

Only a few counts were recorded for this clone. CDR3: CASSRPGEGADGYTF. DNA of the CDR3: TGTGCCAGCAGCCGACCAGGAGAGGGGGCCGATGGCTACACCTTC. V usage is TRBV14 and J usage is TRBJ1-2; 7 bases match TRBD1. CDR1 and CDR2 from the germline V gene are SGHDN and FVKESK. Germline trimming cut 4 bases from V and 6 bases from J; bases unmatched to any gene: 11. The CDR3 covers 15 residues.

The chain has TRBV4-3 and TRBJ2-3; maybe TRBD2 (6 bases). Germline V gene data show CDR1 as LGHNA and CDR2 as YSLEER. The CDR3 covers 16 residues. Trimming took off 1 base at V and 0 bases at J, with 11 bases between the two ends. This CDR3 reads CASSQGDWLSTDTQYF. The CDR3 region has the DNA TGCGCCAGCAGCCAAGGGGACTGGCTTAGCACAGATACGCAGTATTTT.

This clone was counted a single time. J is TRBJ1-2 and V is TRBV7-2; TRBD1 agrees at 7 bases. Germline V gene sequence: CDR1 SGHTA, CDR2 FQGNSA. CDR3 length: 13 amino acids. The ends lost 4 bases at V and 3 bases at J; junction bases unmatched: 2. The CDR3 loop is CASSSDRDYGYTF. The CDR3 nucleotides read TGTGCCAGCAGCTCCGACAGGGACTATGGCTACACCTTC.

The chain couples TRBV2 to TRBJ2-4; D remains unclear. The CDR3 has 11 amino acids. Trimming stripped 8 bases from V and 8 bases from J, with 10 bases between. CDR1 SNHLY and CDR2 FYNNEI come from the germline V gene. CDR3 in amino acids: CASLIVDIQYF. The CDR3 DNA follows: TGTGCCAGCTTAATTGTCGACATTCAGTACTTC.

The chain joins TRBV19 to TRBJ2-5; 8 bases agree with TRBD1. The CDR3 has 15 residues. Germline trimming cut 2 bases from V and 2 bases from J; bases unmatched to any gene: 4. CDR1 is LNHDA and CDR2 is SQIVND in the germline V gene (reference sequence). The CDR3 is CASSITGGIQETQYF. CDR3 DNA: TGTGCCAGTAGTATAACAGGGGGTATTCAAGAGACCCAGTACTTC.

The V call is TRBV13, the J call TRBJ1-5; D may be TRBD1 (5 bases). Germline V gene data show CDR1 as PRHDT and CDR2 as FYEKMQ (reference sequence). The ends were cut back, 5 bases at V and 7 bases at J, with 12 bases in the middle. The length of the CDR3 is 13 residues. As DNA, the CDR3 is TGTGCCAGCAGCCGCAGGGTAGGCCAGCCCCAGCATTTT. Its translation: CASSRRVGQPQHF.

V gene TRBV5-8 combines with J gene TRBJ1-1; D gene ambiguous. The CDR3 contains 11 residues. V was clipped by 5 bases and J by 2 bases, with 4 bases between them. Germline V gene lookup returns CDR1 SGHTS and CDR2 YDEGEE. CDR3 loop: CASRTNTEAFF. The CDR3 DNA follows: TGTGCCAGCAGGACTAACACTGAAGCTTTCTTT.

CDR3 DNA: TGTGCCAGCAGCTCCATAGAACGGTACCTCTACAATGAGCAGTTCTTC. Translated, it gives CASSSIERYLYNEQFF. The gene calls are TRBV7-2 and TRBJ2-1; D unclear. The length of the CDR3 is 16 residues. Germline-derived CDR1 and CDR2 are SGHTA and FQGNSA. V was cut by 4 bases and J by 3 bases, with 16 bases left in between.

This chain links TRBV29-1 with TRBJ1-2; D unclear. Germline values: CDR1 SQVTM, CDR2 ANQGSEA. The V end lost 1 base, the J end lost 1 base, and 10 bases lay between the germline ends. This CDR3 comprises 14 residues. The CDR3 bases are TGCAGCGTTGAAGGGCAGGAGGTTAACTATGGCTACACCTTC. Protein product: CSVEGQEVNYGYTF.

This chain joins TRBV11-1 and TRBJ1-1; a weak D match, TRBD1 (5 bases). From germline, CDR1 is SGHAT and CDR2 FQDESV (reference sequence). V was shortened by 1 base and J by 2 bases, with 8 bases between the two germline ends. The CDR3 contains 14 residues. CDR3 bases: TGTGCCAGCAGCTTAGACAGGAAAAACACTGAAGCTTTCTTT. This translates into CASSLDRKNTEAFF.

This clone has just one count. The chain joins TRBV10-3 to TRBJ2-1, with 11 bases that match TRBD1. J was trimmed by 0 bases and V by 0 bases; bases with no gene match: 1. The CDR3 spans 17 residues. Germline V gene sequence: CDR1 ENHRY, CDR2 SYGVKD. CDR3 coding DNA: TGTGCCATCAGTGAGTCAGGGACAGGGGGCTCCTACAATGAGCAGTTCTTC. It translates to CAISESGTGGSYNEQFF.

The chain couples TRBV5-4 to TRBJ2-1; 9 bases fit TRBD2. Germline assignment: CDR1 SGHNT and CDR2 YYREEE (reference sequence). CDR3 length equals 14 residues. Unmatched junction bases numbered 3, after V lost 4 bases and J lost 4 bases. Written as DNA, the CDR3 is TGTGCCAGCAGCATAGCGGGAGATTACAATGAGCAGTTCTTC. It translates to CASSIAGDYNEQFF.

The rearrangement uses TRBV9 and TRBJ1-2, with 9 bases lining up with TRBD1. This CDR3 is built from 16 residues. The junction had 10 bases not matched to a gene; V was cut back by 3 bases and J by 4 bases. Germline V gene lookup returns CDR1 SGDLS and CDR2 YYNGEE. The CDR3 DNA sequence: TGTGCCAGCAGCGGTACCGGGACAGGGTATCCCTATGGCTACACCTTC. Residues: CASSGTGTGYPYGYTF.

This clone showed up just once. The chain recombines TRBV6-6 with TRBJ2-1, with a possible D match to TRBD1 (6 bases). Germline-derived CDR1 and CDR2 are MNHNY and SVGAGI (reference sequence). Between the trimmed V and J ends, which lost 6 bases and 0 bases, there was a span of 12 bases. The CDR3 has 15 residues. The CDR3 protein is CASRRTVSSYNEQFF. DNA of the CDR3: TGTGCCAGCAGGAGGACAGTTAGCTCCTACAATGAGCAGTTCTTC.

This clone was detected once. The chain links TRBV7-8 to TRBJ2-2; D is uncertain. CDR3 length: 14 amino acids. With 6 bases removed from V and 6 bases from J, the gap between germline ends came to 14 bases. Per germline, CDR1 SGHVS and CDR2 FQNEAQ. The CDR3 DNA reads TGTGCCAGCAGTCCTTACAGCTCCTCCGGGGAGCTGTTTTTT. This encodes CASSPYSSSGELFF.

The chain couples TRBV4-1 to TRBJ2-6; tentative D call: TRBD2 (6 bases). Trimming took off 8 bases at V and 3 bases at J, with 17 bases between the two ends. Germline V gives CDR1 MGHRA, CDR2 YSYEKL. The CDR3 is 16 amino acids. The CDR3 DNA reads TGCGCCAGCGCCAGAGGAGGGTTTCTTGGGGCCAACGTCCTGACTTTC. It encodes CASARGGFLGANVLTF.

This rearrangement joins TRBV6-1 to TRBJ2-3; TRBD2 agrees at 10 bases. CDR3 size: 17 residues. V lost 2 bases and J lost 2; bases outside the gene matches: 7. Germline CDR1 and CDR2: MNHNS and SASEGT. The CDR3 DNA is TGTGCCAGCAGTGAACCCCGGAGCGGGAGGGACACAGATACGCAGTATTTT. Its protein is CASSEPRSGRDTDTQYF.

The V and J genes are TRBV4-1 and TRBJ1-4; weak D call: TRBD1 (5 bases). This CDR3 region has 15 residues. Looked up from germline, CDR1 is MGHRA and CDR2 is YSYEKL. Between the trimmed V and J ends, which lost 4 bases and 8 bases, there was a span of 17 bases. The CDR3 is CASSLPHGNREKLFF. The CDR3 DNA follows: TGCGCCAGCAGCCTGCCTCACGGCAACAGGGAAAAACTGTTTTTT.

The chain is built from TRBV7-2 and TRBJ1-1, with D hard to call. The germline V gene has CDR1 SGHTA and CDR2 FQGNSA. The CDR3 loop spans 15 amino acids. The ends were cut back, 3 bases at V and 3 bases at J, with 14 bases in the middle. CDR3 region: CASSLWALRDTEAFF. The DNA for the CDR3 is TGTGCCAGCAGCTTGTGGGCCCTGAGGGACACTGAAGCTTTCTTT. Variable domain in full (rest from reference TRBV7-2 and TRBJ1-1): GAGVSQSPSNKVTEKGKDVELRCDPISGHTALYWYRQSLGQGLEFLIYFQGNSAPDKSGLPSDRFSAERTGGSVSTLTIQRTQQEDSAVYLCASSLWALRDTEAFFGQGTRLTVV.